Following are 24 T cell receptor beta chains from one sample sequenced in a study of T cells in tuberculosis listed by TCRdb under 2018. Library method: the immunoSEQ multiplex PCR assay. TCRdb took this table from immuneACCESS and kept in-frame rearrangements with V and J called. Such tables lack part of the clones; where checked against another copy, unresolved V genes explain under half of the gap, and the rest is unexplained. Here the sample has over 40,000 clones; around 96% occur a single time. Of the sample, around 7.5% falls within the top ten clones. Sequenced input: PBMCs. Receptors originate from a donor under 30 with latent tuberculosis or without tuberculosis infection.

This chain connects TRBV23-1 to TRBJ1-5; TRBD1 matches at 7 bases. TRBV23-1 is marked as an open reading frame, function uncertain. V trimming: 10 bases; J trimming: 5 bases; junction bases outside the gene matches: 8. This CDR3 has 13 amino acids. The CDR3 DNA reads as TGCGCCAACTACAGGGGTAGGGATCAGCCCCAGCATTTT. Amino acid sequence: CANYRGRDQPQHF.

The chain is built from TRBV5-4 and TRBJ2-3; 9 bases map to TRBD2. J gave up 3 bases and V 2 bases, and 4 bases lay outside the gene matches. The CDR3 has 15 amino acids. Germline values: CDR1 SGHNT, CDR2 YYREEE (reference sequence). The CDR3 coding sequence is TGTGCCAGCAGCTTTAGCGGGGGAAGGACAGATACGCAGTATTTT. Encoded protein: CASSFSGGRTDTQYF.

J is TRBJ2-3 and V is TRBV19; TRBD2 matches 7 bases. V lost 5 bases, J lost 3 bases, and 5 bases stayed unmatched. Germline loops: CDR1 LNHDA, CDR2 SQIVND (reference sequence). The CDR3 runs 14 residues. CDR3 sequence: CASSWGGSTDTQYF. Here the CDR3 DNA reads TGTGCCAGTAGTTGGGGGGGGAGTACAGATACGCAGTATTTT.

The rearrangement joins TRBV6-5 to TRBJ1-2; a possible D gene is TRBD1 (5 bases). Trimming took 6 bases from V and 2 from J, leaving 10 bases between them. This CDR3 has 13 amino acids. CDR1 is MNHEY and CDR2 is SVGAGI in the germline V gene. The CDR3 here is CASSRGLNYGYTF. CDR3 in DNA: TGTGCCAGCAGCCGGGGGTTAAACTATGGCTACACCTTC.

The chain recombines TRBV29-1 with TRBJ2-3; 9 bases map to TRBD1. Germline V gene lookup returns CDR1 SQVTM and CDR2 ANQGSEA. The CDR3 is 13 amino acids. With V trimmed by 7 bases and J by 4 bases, 6 bases remained unmatched. CDR3 DNA: TGCAGCGCCGGGACAGGGTCTCCAGATACGCAGTATTTT. Amino acid sequence: CSAGTGSPDTQYF.

The chain recombines TRBV7-9 with TRBJ2-2; D is undetermined. Germline CDR1 is SEHNR and CDR2 is FQNEAQ (reference sequence). V was shortened by 1 base and J by 1 base, with 4 bases between the two germline ends. The CDR3 consists of 14 residues. The CDR3 spells CASSLELNTGELFF. In DNA form, the CDR3 reads TGTGCCAGCAGCTTAGAGCTGAACACCGGGGAGCTGTTTTTT.

This chain joins TRBV5-6 and TRBJ1-1, with 7 nucleotides matching TRBD1. Germline assignment: CDR1 SGHDT and CDR2 YYEEEE. Unmatched junction bases numbered 9, after V lost 0 bases and J lost 4 bases. The CDR3 totals 16 residues. CDR3 protein: CASSLVSGGFSTEAFF. CDR3 nucleotide sequence: TGTGCCAGCAGCTTGGTGTCAGGGGGTTTTTCCACTGAAGCTTTCTTT.

This sequence joins TRBV6-5 and TRBJ2-7; D might be TRBD1 (6 bases). The CDR3 extends over 14 amino acids. Germline V lookup: CDR1 MNHEY, CDR2 SVGAGI. The V end lost 2 bases, the J end lost 2 bases, and 10 bases lay between the germline ends. CDR3 region: CASSYTDSPYEQYF. The CDR3, as DNA: TGTGCCAGCAGTTACACGGACAGCCCCTACGAGCAGTACTTC.

The V gene is TRBV7-2, the J gene TRBJ2-5; maybe TRBD2 (7 bases). Germline CDR1 SGHTA, CDR2 FQGNSA. The ends were cut back, 4 bases at V and 5 bases at J, with 14 bases in the middle. The CDR3 extends over 14 amino acids. The CDR3 reads CASSSPRGRETQYF. The CDR3 DNA reads as TGTGCCAGCAGCTCCCCGCGGGGGCGGGAGACCCAGTACTTC.

This clone was picked up a small number of times. CDR3 region: CASGDSSYEQYF. DNA of the CDR3: TGCGCCAGCGGGGACAGCTCCTACGAGCAGTACTTC. V usage is TRBV10-1 and J usage is TRBJ2-7, with TRBD1 matching 7 bases. Germline-derived CDR1 and CDR2 are WNHNN and SYGVQD (reference sequence). This CDR3 comprises 12 residues. Trimming removed 8 bases from V and 0 bases from J; junction bases left unmatched: 1.

In its sample, this clone was seen once. V usage is TRBV6-6 and J usage is TRBJ1-5; D is perhaps TRBD1 (6 bases). Deletions cut 6 bases from V and 4 bases from J, with 13 bases between. The CDR3 contains 14 residues. Per the germline V gene, CDR1 is MNHNY and CDR2 is SVGAGI (reference sequence). The CDR3 spells CASSLRGVNQPQHF. For the CDR3, the DNA is TGTGCCAGCAGCCTCAGGGGAGTAAATCAGCCCCAGCATTTT.

The V and J genes are TRBV7-2 and TRBJ2-1; a weak D match, TRBD2 (6 bases). The germline gives CDR1 SGHTA, CDR2 FQGNSA. The CDR3 sequence is 13 residues long. V gave up 5 bases and J gave up 5 bases, with 10 bases separating them. In DNA form, the CDR3 reads TGTGCCAGCAGCGTCGGGACTCACAATGAGCAGTTCTTC. Its protein product is CASSVGTHNEQFF.

The chain links TRBV9 to TRBJ1-6; 8 bases line up with TRBD1. Germline V gene data show CDR1 as SGDLS and CDR2 as YYNGEE. V lost 4 bases to trimming and J lost 7 bases; unmatched junction nucleotides: 7. The CDR3 extends over 15 amino acids. The CDR3: CASSPQDRENSPLHF. CDR3 DNA: TGTGCCAGCAGCCCTCAGGACAGGGAGAATTCACCCCTCCACTTT.

V gene TRBV5-6 combines with J gene TRBJ2-3; TRBD2 is a possible D gene (6 bases). The V and J ends lost 0 bases and 4 bases respectively, with 15 bases between them. Germline V gene sequence: CDR1 SGHDT, CDR2 YYEEEE. The CDR3 runs to 16 residues. CDR3 loop: CASSLASAYVADTQYF. As DNA, the CDR3 is TGTGCCAGCAGCTTGGCTAGCGCATACGTCGCAGATACGCAGTATTTT.

The chain has TRBV5-1 and TRBJ2-3; the D gene is possibly TRBD2 (6 bases). CDR3 size: 15 residues. Looked up from germline, CDR1 is SGHRS and CDR2 is YFSETQ. Trimming took off 2 bases at V and 1 base at J, with 11 bases between the two ends. DNA of the CDR3: TGCGCCAGCAGCTTAGTCCTAGCGCGCACAGATACGCAGTATTTT. Translation: CASSLVLARTDTQYF.

The rearrangement joins TRBV7-8 to TRBJ2-1; D is unresolved. In germline, CDR1 is SGHVS, CDR2 FQNEAQ. The CDR3 consists of 13 residues. Trimming cost V 4 bases and J 5 bases, with 9 bases left between them. This CDR3 reads CASSSESNNEQFF. CDR3 in DNA: TGTGCCAGCAGCTCTGAGTCTAACAATGAGCAGTTCTTC.

V usage is TRBV6-5 and J usage is TRBJ1-2, with a tentative D call TRBD1 (6 bases). The CDR3 is 15 amino acids. Trimming removed 5 bases at V and 4 bases at J, with 17 bases between. Germline CDR1 and CDR2: MNHEY and SVGAGI. CDR3 coding DNA: TGTGCCAGCAGTCCCTCAGGGGAGAGCATCTATGGCTACACCTTC. Its translation: CASSPSGESIYGYTF.

The J gene is TRBJ2-7, the V gene TRBV27; a weak D match, TRBD1 (6 bases). The CDR3 extends over 13 amino acids. The germline gives CDR1 MNHEY, CDR2 SMNVEV (reference sequence). Trimming removed 3 bases from V and 3 bases from J, with 9 bases in between. CDR3 sequence reads: CASSLNRDYEQYF. The CDR3 nucleotides are TGTGCCAGCAGTTTGAACAGGGACTACGAGCAGTACTTC.

This sequence joins TRBV27 and TRBJ2-7; 12 bases agree with TRBD1. The J segment lost 6 bases and the V segment lost 0 bases, leaving 9 bases of the junction unmatched. The CDR3 runs 17 residues. Looked up from germline, CDR1 is MNHEY and CDR2 is SMNVEV (reference sequence). The CDR3 nucleotides read TGTGCCAGCAGTTTATCGCTGGGGGACAGGGGGCTTTTCGAGCAGTACTTC. Protein: CASSLSLGDRGLFEQYF.

The CDR3 sequence is CASSLDPGGGTEAFF. Written as DNA, the CDR3 is TGTGCCAGCAGCTTAGACCCGGGGGGAGGAACTGAAGCTTTCTTT. The genes are TRBV11-2 and TRBJ1-1, with a weak D call TRBD1 (5 bases). Germline V lookup: CDR1 SGHAT, CDR2 FQNNGV. The CDR3 has 15 amino acids. The germline V and J ends were trimmed by 0 bases and 5 bases, with 13 bases remaining between them.

For the CDR3, the DNA is TGTGCCAGCAGTTCTGCGGGGTCGGACCTAGAGACCCAGTACTTC. This encodes CASSSAGSDLETQYF. The V and J genes are TRBV27 and TRBJ2-5; a weak D match, TRBD2 (6 bases). V dropped 4 bases and J dropped 4 bases, with 16 bases sitting between them. This CDR3 contains 15 residues. Germline CDR1 is MNHEY and CDR2 is SMNVEV (reference sequence).

The genes are TRBV19 and TRBJ2-4, with 10 nucleotides matching TRBD1. CDR3 length equals 17 residues. Trimming cost V 3 bases and J 1 base; bases outside gene matches: 6. Looked up from germline, CDR1 is LNHDA and CDR2 is SQIVND (reference sequence). The CDR3 DNA is TGTGCCAGTAGTATCATGGGACAGGGGTTCGCCAAAAACATTCAGTACTTC. The encoded protein is CASSIMGQGFAKNIQYF.

The table lists this clone with a count of one. The gene calls are TRBV5-1 and TRBJ1-4, with 8 nucleotides matching TRBD1. CDR1 and CDR2 from the germline V gene are SGHRS and YFSETQ. The CDR3 is 14 residues long. V shed 2 bases, J shed 5 bases, and the junction held 2 bases outside the gene matches. CDR3 in amino acids: CASSFDRGNEKLFF. In nucleotides, the CDR3 is TGCGCCAGCAGCTTTGACAGGGGCAATGAAAAACTGTTTTTT.

The V and J genes are TRBV30 and TRBJ2-7; 12 nucleotides match TRBD1. The germline gives CDR1 GTSNPN, CDR2 SVGIG (reference sequence). This CDR3 is 14 amino acids long. The V segment lost 3 bases and the J segment 6 bases; nucleotides outside the gene matches: 6. The CDR3 sequence is CAWRRGTGGSEQYF. The CDR3 DNA follows: TGTGCCTGGAGGAGGGGGACAGGGGGCTCCGAGCAGTACTTC.